Below, 29 T cell receptor beta chains from the same sample are listed, as sequenced in a study of blood T cell repertoires in COVID-19. Here immunoSEQ multiplex PCR was the method, and the copy in TCRdb shows in-frame clones only, minus some. Of about 160,000 clones listed, 80% to 90% were seen once; the top ten hold under 7%. Input material: peripheral blood. The receptors here all came from a woman aged 50 to 65 with COVID-19, enrolled during active disease.

The rearrangement links TRBV7-9 to TRBJ2-2; 9 bases match TRBD2. The CDR3 consists of 19 residues. The germline CDR1 and CDR2 sequences are SEHNR and FQNEAQ (reference sequence). With V trimmed by 1 base and J by 0 bases, 9 bases remained unmatched. The CDR3 region has the DNA TGTGCCAGCAGCTTAGGTGCGGGGGGGTCCCCCGCGAACACCGGGGAGCTGTTTTTT. This encodes CASSLGAGGSPANTGELFF.

The rearrangement uses TRBV25-1 and TRBJ1-1, with D hard to call. The CDR3 runs to 15 residues. The germline V and J ends were trimmed by 1 base and 1 base, with 10 bases remaining between them. The germline V gene encodes CDR1 MGHDK and CDR2 SYGVNS. The CDR3 sequence is CASSEWSSGNTEAFF. CDR3 in DNA: TGTGCCAGCAGTGAATGGAGTAGTGGGAACACTGAAGCTTTCTTT.

This sequence joins TRBV4-1 and TRBJ1-6, with TRBD1 identical over 9 bases. The J segment lost 3 bases and the V segment lost 4 bases, leaving 13 bases of the junction unmatched. The length of the CDR3 is 19 residues. Germline CDR1 MGHRA, CDR2 YSYEKL. The CDR3 DNA follows: TGCGCCAGCAGCCGAACAGGGGGCGGCCCAATTCTCTATAATTCACCCCTCCACTTT. Its protein product is CASSRTGGGPILYNSPLHF.

The chain joins TRBV4-3 to TRBJ1-3; 8 nucleotides agree with TRBD1. Germline V gene data show CDR1 as LGHNA and CDR2 as YSLEER. The CDR3 has 17 amino acids. The V and J ends lost 3 bases and 3 bases, in that order; junction bases with no gene match: 10. The CDR3 DNA follows: TGCGCCAGCAGCCAGGGAGAGTGGACAGGGTATGGAAACACCATATATTTT. Protein product: CASSQGEWTGYGNTIYF.

The CDR3 bases are TGTGCCAGCAGCTTAGTTCAGGGAGGGGCAGATACGCAGTATTTT. This sequence encodes CASSLVQGGADTQYF. The chain carries TRBV7-9 and TRBJ2-3; 7 nucleotides line up with TRBD2. V lost 1 base, J lost 4 bases, and 5 bases stayed unmatched. There are 15 residues in the CDR3. CDR1 is SEHNR, CDR2 FQNEAQ, per germline (reference sequence).

The V call is TRBV11-2, the J call TRBJ2-7; no definite D call. With 0 bases removed from V and 0 bases from J, the gap between germline ends came to 18 bases. Germline V gene sequence: CDR1 SGHAT, CDR2 FQNNGV. This CDR3 region has 18 residues. CDR3 nucleotide sequence: TGTGCCAGCAGCTTAGAAGGCGTCTACGAGAGGAGCTCCTACGAGCAGTACTTC. This encodes CASSLEGVYERSSYEQYF.

V usage is TRBV24-1 and J usage is TRBJ2-1, with no clear D. Trimming took off 4 bases at V and 1 base at J, with 7 bases between the two ends. Germline CDR1 and CDR2: KGHDR and SFDVKD. The length of the CDR3 is 14 residues. CDR3 sequence: CATSETGSYNEQFF. The CDR3 bases are TGTGCCACCAGTGAAACCGGGTCCTACAATGAGCAGTTCTTC.

This clone rates as medium-sized. This chain connects TRBV5-4 to TRBJ2-3; 10 nucleotides agree with TRBD2. V was pared by 0 bases and J by 6 bases, with 4 bases of the junction left unmatched. This CDR3 has 15 residues. Germline assignment: CDR1 SGHNT and CDR2 YYREEE (reference sequence). The CDR3 DNA reads TGTGCCAGCAGCTTGGGCAGCGGGGGGGCGGATACGCAGTATTTT. This codes for CASSLGSGGADTQYF.

The chain uses TRBV28 and TRBJ1-3, with D tentatively TRBD1 (6 bases). The CDR3 extends over 14 amino acids. Germline-derived CDR1 and CDR2 are MDHEN and SYDVKM. V gave up 9 bases and J gave up 0 bases, with 12 bases separating them. CDR3 loop: CASWDTSSGNTIYF. The CDR3 DNA reads as TGTGCCAGTTGGGACACAAGCTCTGGAAACACCATATATTTT.

This chain uses TRBV12-3 or TRBV12-4 with TRBJ1-2; 7 bases map to TRBD1. With 1 base clipped from V and 4 bases from J, the junction kept 0 bases outside the gene matches. CDR3 length: 13 amino acids. The CDR3 sequence is CASSLGQGYGYTF. The CDR3 DNA reads as TGTGCCAGCAGTTTAGGACAGGGCTATGGCTACACCTTC.

The chain carries TRBV6-5 and TRBJ1-5, with 7 bases fitting TRBD1. Looked up from germline, CDR1 is MNHEY and CDR2 is SVGAGI. This CDR3 has 15 amino acids. V shed 6 bases, J shed 7 bases, and the junction held 12 bases outside the gene matches. CDR3 nucleotides: TGTGCCAGCAGACTATCACAGGGGAGGAACCAGCCCCAGCATTTT. This encodes CASRLSQGRNQPQHF.

This chain joins TRBV3-1 (or the pseudogene TRBV3-2) and TRBJ2-5; 15 bases line up with TRBD2. The germline V gene has CDR1 LGHDT and CDR2 YNNKEL (reference sequence). CDR3 length equals 18 residues. With 4 bases clipped from V and 4 bases from J, the junction kept 10 bases outside the gene matches. The CDR3 bases are TGTGCCAGCAGCCCAACTGGACTAGCGGGGGGGCATGGAGAGACCCAGTACTTC. It yields the protein CASSPTGLAGGHGETQYF.

The rearrangement joins TRBV7-9 to TRBJ2-7; 9 bases are shared with TRBD2. Germline values: CDR1 SEHNR, CDR2 FQNEAQ (reference sequence). This CDR3 contains 17 residues. The junction had 10 bases not matched to a gene; V was cut back by 4 bases and J by 0 bases. In DNA form, the CDR3 reads TGTGCCAGCAGCTCCACAGGAAGCGGGGGGCCCTCCTACGAGCAGTACTTC. Its protein is CASSSTGSGGPSYEQYF.

The chain's CDR3 is CASSQQDRVNQQYF. In DNA form, the CDR3 reads TGTGCCAGCTCACAACAGGACAGGGTGAATCAGCAGTACTTC. The chain employs TRBV18 and TRBJ2-7, with 8 positions matching TRBD1. Trimming cost V 4 bases and J 8 bases; bases outside gene matches: 10. Germline V CDR1 and CDR2: KGHSH, LQKENI. The CDR3 has 14 residues.

Concerning this clone: Sequence at one end of the junction differs from germline and may be a read error. The chain is built from TRBV28 and TRBJ2-1; TRBD2 aligns across 8 bases. The CDR3 totals 15 residues. The germline V gene encodes CDR1 MDHEN and CDR2 SYDVKM. The CDR3 region is CASSTWTSSHNEQFF. The CDR3 DNA sequence: TGTGCCAGCAGTACCTGGACTAGCTCCCACAATGAGCAGTTCTTC. The complete variable domain, with remaining parts taken from reference TRBV28 and TRBJ2-1, reads DVKVTQSSRYLVKRTGEKVFLECVQDMDHENMFWYRQDPGLGLRLIYFSYDVKMKEKGDIPEGYSVSREKKERFSLILESASTNQTSMYLCASSTWTSSHNEQFFGPGTRLTVL.

The chain links TRBV27 to TRBJ2-6, with D unresolved. The V gene lost 0 bases and the J gene lost 4 bases, with 10 bases spanning the gap. Germline CDR1 MNHEY, CDR2 SMNVEV (reference sequence). The CDR3 sequence is 16 residues long. CDR3 coding DNA: TGTGCCAGCAGTTTATCGTTGAGTCCGGGGGCCAACGTCCTGACTTTC. Protein: CASSLSLSPGANVLTF.

The chain employs TRBV28 and TRBJ2-7, with TRBD1 as a possible D gene (6 bases). The CDR3 consists of 16 residues. The V end lost 7 bases, the J end lost 5 bases, and 24 bases lay between the germline ends. Germline V lookup: CDR1 MDHEN, CDR2 SYDVKM. The CDR3, as DNA: TGTGCCAGCAAAGGGCCAGGGGCTCCAAATGGGGACGAGCAGTACTTC. Translating it yields CASKGPGAPNGDEQYF.

J is TRBJ1-1 and V is TRBV5-1; D remains unclear. The ends were cut back, 2 bases at V and 5 bases at J, with 10 bases in the middle. The CDR3 loop spans 13 amino acids. Germline CDR1 SGHRS, CDR2 YFSETQ. CDR3 loop: CASSFAIETEAFF. Written as DNA, the CDR3 is TGCGCCAGCAGCTTTGCGATTGAAACTGAAGCTTTCTTT.

The chain couples TRBV4-3 to TRBJ2-7, with TRBD1 as a possible D gene (5 bases). The CDR3 is 15 amino acids. Trimming left V 0 bases short and J 2 bases short, with 11 bases between. CDR1 and CDR2 (germline): LGHNA, YSLEER. CDR3 nucleotide sequence: TGCGCCAGCAGCCAAGATGGGGCAGGGACCTACGAGCAGTACTTC. Translation gives CASSQDGAGTYEQYF.

The chain recombines TRBV10-3 with TRBJ2-7; 8 bases agree with TRBD1. Germline V CDR1 and CDR2: ENHRY, SYGVKD. This CDR3 has 14 residues. The V and J ends lost 6 bases and 0 bases, in that order; junction bases with no gene match: 4. DNA of the CDR3: TGTGCCATCAGGCCGGGACAGGACTCCTACGAGCAGTACTTC. Translation: CAIRPGQDSYEQYF.

The CDR3 region has the DNA TGTGCCAGCAGTGACACCAGGGGGTTCTACGAGCAGTACTTC. Its protein is CASSDTRGFYEQYF. The genes are TRBV28 and TRBJ2-7, with 7 bases fitting TRBD1. V gave up 5 bases and J gave up 3 bases; unmatched junction bases: 7. This CDR3 has 14 residues. CDR1 and CDR2 from the germline V gene are MDHEN and SYDVKM.

CDR3 region: CASSLVVGAGEYEQYF. As DNA, the CDR3 is TGTGCCAGCAGCTTAGTGGTAGGAGCGGGAGAATACGAGCAGTACTTC. V usage is TRBV11-3 and J usage is TRBJ2-7; TRBD2 agrees at 8 bases. CDR1 SGHNT and CDR2 YENEEA come from the germline V gene. This CDR3 has 16 residues. V was pared by 1 base and J by 4 bases, with 9 bases of the junction left unmatched.

The V call is TRBV7-3, the J call TRBJ2-3, with 8 bases aligning to TRBD2. CDR1 is SGHTA and CDR2 is FQGTGA in the germline V gene. The V and J ends lost 1 base and 4 bases, in that order; junction bases with no gene match: 10. CDR3 length equals 17 residues. The CDR3 DNA sequence: TGTGCCAGCAGCTTAATGGCGCACTCGGGAGGGCCAGATACGCAGTATTTT. Its translation is CASSLMAHSGGPDTQYF.

V and J are TRBV13 and TRBJ2-7; D is perhaps TRBD1 (5 bases). This CDR3 region has 13 residues. V shed 5 bases and J shed 7 bases, with 15 bases lying between them. Germline values: CDR1 PRHDT, CDR2 FYEKMQ (reference sequence). The CDR3: CASSQTVIGEQYF. The CDR3 DNA reads TGTGCCAGCAGCCAGACAGTGATTGGGGAGCAGTACTTC.

Remarks on this clone: This sample includes further DNA sequences coding for the same CDR3. The chain employs TRBV7-2 and TRBJ2-3; 13 nucleotides line up with TRBD2. Germline V gene data show CDR1 as SGHTA and CDR2 as FQGNSA. This CDR3 is 16 amino acids long. J gave up 3 bases and V 5 bases, and 5 bases lay outside the gene matches. This CDR3 is CASSPRTSGGTDTQYF. The CDR3 DNA is TGTGCCAGCAGCCCTAGGACTAGCGGGGGTACAGATACGCAGTATTTT.

V usage is TRBV30 and J usage is TRBJ1-5; TRBD1 might be the D (5 bases). Germline V gene data show CDR1 as GTSNPN and CDR2 as SVGIG (reference sequence). V lost 2 bases, J lost 4 bases, and 15 bases lay in between. CDR3 length equals 15 residues. CDR3 protein: CAWSPSGIGNQPQHF. The CDR3 DNA reads TGTGCCTGGAGTCCCTCAGGGATCGGGAATCAGCCCCAGCATTTT.

This clone was recorded once. The chain carries TRBV6-2 or TRBV6-3 and TRBJ2-5; a possible D gene is TRBD2 (7 bases). V lost 1 base and J lost 1, with 16 bases in between. The CDR3 has 17 residues. CDR1 is MNHEY and CDR2 is SVGEGT in the germline V gene. The CDR3, as DNA: TGTGCCAGCAGTTACTTCGGCGGCGGGGGCGTCCAAGAGACCCAGTACTTC. This translates into CASSYFGGGGVQETQYF.

V usage is TRBV11-2 and J usage is TRBJ2-2; 16 bases map to TRBD2. Germline V gives CDR1 SGHAT, CDR2 FQNNGV. After removal of 8 bases from V and 7 bases from J, the junction contained 7 bases not matched to a gene. The CDR3 runs to 16 residues. The CDR3 bases are TGTGCCAGCTGGGGACTAGCGGGGGGGCTTGGCGGGGAGCTGTTTTTT. This translates into CASWGLAGGLGGELFF.

The table lists this clone with a few counts. This chain joins TRBV5-1 and TRBJ2-2, with a tentative D call TRBD1 (6 bases). The CDR3 runs to 16 residues. Trimming took 1 base from V and 0 from J, leaving 10 bases between them. CDR1 and CDR2 (germline): SGHRS, YFSETQ. The CDR3, as DNA: TGCGCCAGCAGCTTGACCTGGACAGCGAACACCGGGGAGCTGTTTTTT. It specifies CASSLTWTANTGELFF.